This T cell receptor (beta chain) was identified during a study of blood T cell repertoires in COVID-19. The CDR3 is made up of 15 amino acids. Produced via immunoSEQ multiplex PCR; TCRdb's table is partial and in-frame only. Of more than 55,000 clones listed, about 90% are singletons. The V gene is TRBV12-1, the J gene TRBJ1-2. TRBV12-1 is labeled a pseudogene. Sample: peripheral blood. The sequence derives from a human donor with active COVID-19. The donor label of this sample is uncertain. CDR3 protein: CASSYYTEFNYGYTF. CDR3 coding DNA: TGTGCCAGCAGCTATTACACGGAGTTTAACTATGGCTACACCTTC.